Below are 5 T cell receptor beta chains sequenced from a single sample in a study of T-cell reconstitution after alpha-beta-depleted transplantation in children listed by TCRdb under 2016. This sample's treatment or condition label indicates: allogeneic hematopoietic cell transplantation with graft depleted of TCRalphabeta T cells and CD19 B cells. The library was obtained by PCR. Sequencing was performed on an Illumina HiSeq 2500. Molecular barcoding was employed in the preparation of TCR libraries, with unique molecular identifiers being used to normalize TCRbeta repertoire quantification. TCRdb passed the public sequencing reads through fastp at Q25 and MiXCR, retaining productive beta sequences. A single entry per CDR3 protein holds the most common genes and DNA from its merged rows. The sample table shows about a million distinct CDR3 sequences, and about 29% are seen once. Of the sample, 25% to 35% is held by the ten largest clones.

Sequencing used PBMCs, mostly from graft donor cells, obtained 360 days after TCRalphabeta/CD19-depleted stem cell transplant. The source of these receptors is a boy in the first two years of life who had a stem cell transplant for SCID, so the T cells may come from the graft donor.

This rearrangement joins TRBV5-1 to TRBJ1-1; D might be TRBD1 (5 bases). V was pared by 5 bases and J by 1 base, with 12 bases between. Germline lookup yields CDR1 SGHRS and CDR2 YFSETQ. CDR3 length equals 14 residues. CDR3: CASRPGTSNTEAFF. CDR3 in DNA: TGCGCCAGCAGGCCCGGGACGTCGAACACTGAAGCTTTCTTT.

The chain's CDR3 is CASSLDGRESYQETQYF. The CDR3 region has the DNA TGCGCCAGCAGCTTGGACGGGCGGGAATCGTACCAAGAGACCCAGTACTTC. The chain is built from TRBV5-1 and TRBJ2-5, with D perhaps TRBD2 (6 bases). The CDR3 has 17 amino acids. Germline lookup yields CDR1 SGHRS and CDR2 YFSETQ. The V end was cut by 0 bases, the J end by 0 bases, with 15 bases between. Supplemented by reference TRBV5-1 and TRBJ2-5, the full variable domain reads KAGVTQTPRYLIKTRGQQVTLSCSPISGHRSVSWYQQTPGQGLQFLFEYFSETQRNKGNFPGRFSGRQFSNSRSEMNVSTLELGDSALYLCASSLDGRESYQETQYFGPGTRLLVL.

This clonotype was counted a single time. CDR3 amino acids: CASSYPHRQDEQFF. The CDR3 DNA is TGTGCCAGCAGTTACCCCCATCGACAAGATGAGCAGTTCTTC. V is TRBV6-5 and J is TRBJ2-1; D uncertain. The ends were cut back, 2 bases at V and 8 bases at J, with 13 bases in the middle. This CDR3 is 14 amino acids long. In germline, CDR1 is MNHEY, CDR2 SVGAGI.

The CDR3 bases are TGTGCCAGCAGCCGGGACAGTTTACACGAGCAGTACTTC. It yields the protein CASSRDSLHEQYF. The gene calls are TRBV6-1 and TRBJ2-7, with 7 nucleotides matching TRBD1. Trimming cost V 6 bases and J 5 bases; bases outside gene matches: 7. The length of the CDR3 is 13 residues. Germline V gene sequence: CDR1 MNHNS, CDR2 SASEGT.

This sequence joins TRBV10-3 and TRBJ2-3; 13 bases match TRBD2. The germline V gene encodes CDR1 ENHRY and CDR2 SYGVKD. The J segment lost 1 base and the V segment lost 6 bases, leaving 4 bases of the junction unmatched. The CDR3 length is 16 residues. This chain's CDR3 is CAISLGLAGGTDTQYF. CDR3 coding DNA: TGTGCCATCAGCCTCGGACTAGCGGGGGGCACAGATACGCAGTATTTT.